This T cell receptor (beta chain) stems from a study of glioma-infiltrating T cells. This clonotype was observed many times. Using RNA template, CDR3s of TCR alpha and beta were amplified with iRepertoire arm-PCR. TCRdb reprocessed the multiplex PCR reads via MiXCR and lists one record per CDR3 protein. The sample yields about 89,000 distinct CDR3 sequences, about 23% seen once. The sequence came from a human donor with low-grade glioma or glioblastoma, undergoing nonglioma brain surgery, or in good health (not recorded which). Sequences were obtained from glioma tissue, nonneoplastic brain tissue, or PBMCs (not recorded which).

The DNA of the CDR3 is TGTGCCAGCTCACCCCGGGACAGTCCCACAGATACGCAGTATTTT. Translating gives CASSPRDSPTDTQYF. The chain links TRBV18 to TRBJ2-3; 7 bases map to TRBD1. The germline gives CDR1 KGHSH, CDR2 LQKENI. The CDR3 contains 15 residues. With 3 bases clipped from V and 2 bases from J, the junction kept 5 bases outside the gene matches.